A selection of T cell receptor beta chains follows, all from one sample in a study of OX40 agonist ivuxolimab in advanced cancers. TCRdb's copy holds only in-frame clones and misses some; the assay was immunoSEQ multiplex PCR. Of approximately 32,000 clones listed, roughly 89% are singletons. Sequences were derived from CD4+ or CD8+ T cells sorted from blood, sampled in a trial of the OX40 agonist ivuxolimab. The source is an adult with an advanced solid tumor such as melanoma, head and neck, liver or kidney cancer. Both conserved end residues are part of each CDR3. Each record gives: D gene, clone size, V gene, J gene, CDR3 protein, CDR3 DNA. A D gene is named only where the DNA matches it firmly. Clone size is given for some rows only: seen once, a few or many times, or a class if the clone is expanded.

>-|-|TRBV28|TRBJ2-1
CASSRVGTPNEQFF
TGTGCCAGCAGTCGGGTAGGGACCCCCAATGAGCAGTTCTTC
>TRBD2|-|TRBV18|TRBJ2-3
CASSPLLAGGPTDTQYF
TGTGCCAGCTCACCGCTCCTAGCGGGAGGGCCGACAGATACGCAGTATTTT
>-|-|TRBV5-1|TRBJ2-3
CASSLGTLGTDTQYF
TGCGCCAGCAGCTTGGGAACGCTAGGCACAGATACGCAGTATTTT
>-|-|TRBV6-5|TRBJ2-7
CASSFNQGTHEQYF
TGTGCCAGCAGTTTCAATCAGGGGACCCACGAGCAGTACTTC
>TRBD2|-|TRBV10-3|TRBJ2-1
CAIGVREGYNEQFF
TGTGCCATCGGCGTTCGGGAGGGGTACAATGAGCAGTTCTTC
>-|-|TRBV5-6|TRBJ1-3
CASSLTAGNTIYF
TGCGCCAGCAGCTTGACAGCTGGAAACACCATATATTTT
>-|-|TRBV21-1|TRBJ1-1
CASSKAPLNTEAFF
TGTGCCAGCAGCAAGGCCCCTTTGAACACTGAAGCTTTCTTT
>TRBD1|-|TRBV27|TRBJ2-3
CASSVTGSRLTDTQYF
TGTGCCAGCAGTGTGACAGGGTCCAGATTGACAGATACGCAGTATTTT
>TRBD1|-|TRBV19|TRBJ1-1
CASSTSDRWNTEAFF
TGTGCCAGTAGTACCTCGGACAGGTGGAACACTGAAGCTTTCTTT
>TRBD1|-|TRBV7-6|TRBJ2-7
CASSLGGTGSYEQYF
TGTGCCAGCAGCTTGGGTGGGACAGGGTCCTACGAGCAGTACTTC
>-|medium-sized|TRBV27|TRBJ2-7
CARRSYEQYF
TGTGCCAGACGATCCTACGAGCAGTACTTC
>-|-|TRBV27|TRBJ1-1
CASSLPGMNTEAFF
TGTGCCAGCAGTTTACCAGGAATGAACACTGAAGCTTTCTTT
>-|-|TRBV11-1|TRBJ2-5
CASSLARAWIGTQYF
TGTGCCAGCAGCTTAGCTCGGGCCTGGATAGGGACCCAGTACTTC
>TRBD1|few|TRBV30|TRBJ1-5
CAWSPWTGGVYSNQPQHF
TGTGCCTGGAGTCCATGGACAGGGGGCGTCTATAGCAATCAGCCCCAGCATTTT
>TRBD2|-|TRBV2|TRBJ2-7
CASRAGTSGTYEQYF
TGTGCCAGCAGGGCCGGGACTAGCGGGACCTACGAGCAGTACTTC
>-|-|TRBV14|TRBJ2-5
CASSQGYLTQYF
TGTGCCAGCAGCCAAGGGTACCTGACCCAGTACTTC
>TRBD2|-|TRBV7-2|TRBJ2-1
CASSLVTSGRHEQFF
TGTGCCAGCAGCTTAGTGACTAGCGGGAGACATGAGCAGTTCTTC
>-|-|TRBV5-1|TRBJ2-2
CASSGTVNTGELFF
TGCGCCAGCAGCGGAACAGTAAACACCGGGGAGCTGTTTTTT
>-|once|TRBV15|TRBJ1-1
CATSRVDREAFF
TGTGCCACCAGCAGAGTAGACAGGGAAGCTTTCTTT
>TRBD2|-|TRBV9|TRBJ2-7
CASSVDGRTYEQHF
TGTGCCAGCAGCGTAGACGGGAGGACCTACGAGCAGCACTTC
>TRBD2|-|TRBV19|TRBJ2-1
CASGTGSGLGYEQFF
TGTGCCAGCGGTACGGGTAGCGGGCTGGGGTATGAGCAGTTCTTC
>-|-|TRBV5-1|TRBJ1-1
CASSAEQMSFGNTEAFF
TGCGCCAGCAGCGCGGAACAGATGTCCTTTGGGAACACTGAAGCTTTCTTT
>-|-|TRBV7-9|TRBJ2-5
CASSLGGLGQETQYF
TGTGCCAGCAGCTTGGGGGGCTTAGGTCAAGAGACCCAGTACTTC
>-|once|TRBV30|TRBJ2-1
CAWSPDSYNEQFF
TGTGCCTGGAGCCCGGACAGCTACAATGAGCAGTTCTTC
>-|-|TRBV5-6|TRBJ2-5
CASSLVVGAQYF
TGTGCCAGCAGCTTGGTGGTGGGAGCCCAGTACTTC
>-|-|TRBV6-1|TRBJ2-2
CASSVQTNTGELFF
TGTGCCAGCAGTGTACAGACGAACACCGGGGAGCTGTTTTTT
>-|once|TRBV11-3|TRBJ2-1
CASSLDSVLDWFDEQFF
TGTGCCAGCAGCTTAGATTCAGTTCTGGACTGGTTCGATGAGCAGTTCTTC
>TRBD2|-|TRBV25-1|TRBJ2-5
CASSRRAGLTETQYF
TGTGCCAGCAGTCGTCGAGCGGGACTCACTGAGACCCAGTACTTC
>TRBD1|-|TRBV27|TRBJ2-7
CASSLKNRGTEQYF
TGTGCCAGCAGTTTGAAAAACAGGGGGACCGAGCAGTACTTC
>-|-|TRBV19|TRBJ1-1
CASSVGQNTEAFF
TGTGCCAGTAGTGTCGGACAGAACACTGAAGCTTTCTTT
>-|-|TRBV5-1|TRBJ2-7
CASSQDSIYTYEQYF
TGCGCCAGCAGCCAGGACAGCATCTACACCTACGAGCAGTACTTC
>TRBD1|-|TRBV9|TRBJ2-6
CASSGTGGAGANVLTF
TGTGCCAGCAGCGGTACAGGGGGCGCTGGGGCCAACGTCCTGACTTTC
>TRBD2|-|TRBV6-4|TRBJ2-1
CASSDSLASGPNEQFF
TGTGCCAGCAGTGACTCGTTGGCTAGCGGGCCCAATGAGCAGTTCTTC
>-|-|TRBV5-1|TRBJ2-6
CASSLVASGANVLTF
TGCGCCAGCAGCTTGGTTGCATCTGGGGCCAACGTCCTGACTTTC
>TRBD1|-|TRBV28|TRBJ2-3
CASSFSGQGGTDTQYF
TGTGCCAGCAGTTTCTCCGGCCAGGGGGGCACAGATACGCAGTATTTT
>-|-|TRBV5-4|TRBJ2-7
CASSLEGDSSSYEQYF
TGTGCCAGCAGCTTGGAGGGGGATTCAAGCTCCTACGAGCAGTACTTC
>-|-|TRBV6-1|TRBJ1-3
CASSEIPTTIYF
TGTGCCAGCAGTGAAATCCCGACCACCATATATTTT
>-|-|TRBV5-6|TRBJ1-3
CASSFSAAGNTIYF
TGTGCCAGCAGCTTCTCGGCAGCCGGAAACACCATATATTTT
>TRBD1|-|TRBV7-9|TRBJ1-1
CASSWGQGFEAFF
TGTGCCAGCAGTTGGGGACAGGGGTTTGAAGCTTTCTTT
>-|-|TRBV19|TRBJ2-7
CASSTHRTPRTEQYF
TGTGCCAGTAGTACCCATCGGACGCCTCGGACGGAGCAGTACTTC